This is a list of T cell receptor beta chains from one sample in a study of Graves' ophthalmopathy and Graves' hyperthyroidism. TCRdb reprocessed the multiplex PCR reads via MiXCR and lists one record per CDR3 protein. The sample has more than 150,000 distinct CDR3 sequences, more than 30% seen once. Sequencing was done on a sample of peripheral blood. The receptors originated from a woman aged 40 to 50 with Graves' ophthalmopathy. Both conserved end residues are part of each CDR3. The D gene is left open where the match is weak. Clone sizes are given selectively: once, few, many, or a class where the clone is expanded.

d_gene: .
j_gene: TRBJ2-2
v_gene: TRBV6-5
abundance: many
CDR3nt: TGTGCCAGCAGGGGCAGCTCGAACACCGGGGAGCTGTTTTTT
CDR3aa: CASRGSSNTGELFF

d_gene: .
j_gene: TRBJ2-5
v_gene: TRBV29-1
abundance: .
CDR3nt: TGCAGCGAACCCAACTACAGGGTTCAAGAGACCCAGTACTTC
CDR3aa: CSEPNYRVQETQYF

d_gene: .
j_gene: TRBJ2-5
v_gene: TRBV10-3
abundance: many
CDR3nt: TGTGCCATCAGTGAGGCGGTTCAAGAGACCCAGTACTTC
CDR3aa: CAISEAVQETQYF

d_gene: .
j_gene: TRBJ2-7
v_gene: TRBV24-1
abundance: .
CDR3nt: TGTGCCACCAGTGACAGAAACTACGAGCAGTACTTC
CDR3aa: CATSDRNYEQYF

d_gene: TRBD1
j_gene: TRBJ2-7
v_gene: TRBV29-1
abundance: many
CDR3nt: TGCAGCGTTCTAGACAGGGGCGATTCCCCCGAGCAGTACTTC
CDR3aa: CSVLDRGDSPEQYF

d_gene: .
j_gene: TRBJ1-3
v_gene: TRBV11-2
abundance: many
CDR3nt: TGTGCCAGCAGCGTAGGACCGGCTCGCTCTGGAAACACCATATATTTT
CDR3aa: CASSVGPARSGNTIYF

d_gene: .
j_gene: TRBJ1-6
v_gene: TRBV12-3/TRBV12-4
abundance: few
CDR3nt: TGTGCCAGCAGTACCCGTAATTCACCCCTCCACTTT
CDR3aa: CASSTRNSPLHF

d_gene: .
j_gene: TRBJ1-1
v_gene: TRBV20-1
abundance: many
CDR3nt: TGCAGTGCTAGGGAAAGGACATTTAACACTGAAGCTTTCTTT
CDR3aa: CSARERTFNTEAFF

d_gene: .
j_gene: TRBJ1-2
v_gene: TRBV24-1
abundance: many
CDR3nt: TGTGCCACCAGTGATGTGGAGAGAGGAGGCTACACCTTC
CDR3aa: CATSDVERGGYTF

d_gene: TRBD1
j_gene: TRBJ1-1
v_gene: TRBV10-3
abundance: .
CDR3nt: TGTGCCATCAGTGAGTCTCAGGGGGTCACTGAAGCTTTCTTT
CDR3aa: CAISESQGVTEAFF

d_gene: TRBD1
j_gene: TRBJ2-7
v_gene: TRBV12-5
abundance: .
CDR3nt: TGTGCTAGTGGTTTGGGAAGTCCGGGACAGGGGTCCGAGCAGTACTTC
CDR3aa: CASGLGSPGQGSEQYF

d_gene: TRBD1
j_gene: TRBJ1-2
v_gene: TRBV14
abundance: many
CDR3nt: TGTGCCAGCAGCCCCAGACAGGGGGACGGCTACACCTTC
CDR3aa: CASSPRQGDGYTF

d_gene: .
j_gene: TRBJ1-2
v_gene: TRBV29-1
abundance: .
CDR3nt: TGCAGCGTTTCCGAAGGTATGGGCTATGGCTACACCTTC
CDR3aa: CSVSEGMGYGYTF

d_gene: TRBD1
j_gene: TRBJ2-3
v_gene: TRBV29-1
abundance: many
CDR3nt: TGCAGCGTTGGACAGGGGAGCACAGATACGCAGTATTTT
CDR3aa: CSVGQGSTDTQYF

d_gene: TRBD2
j_gene: TRBJ2-5
v_gene: TRBV5-1
abundance: many
CDR3nt: TGCGCCAGCAGCTTGGCGGTAGCGGGAGGTCGGGAGACCCAGTACTTC
CDR3aa: CASSLAVAGGRETQYF

d_gene: .
j_gene: TRBJ1-2
v_gene: TRBV6-1
abundance: many
CDR3nt: TGTGCCAGCAGCGACCGACGGAATTATGGCTACACCTTC
CDR3aa: CASSDRRNYGYTF

d_gene: .
j_gene: TRBJ1-1
v_gene: TRBV11-1
abundance: .
CDR3nt: TGTGCCACTACTTCCCTAGGGGGTTTAGGAAACACTGAAGCTTTCTTT
CDR3aa: CATTSLGGLGNTEAFF

d_gene: TRBD2
j_gene: TRBJ2-5
v_gene: TRBV20-1
abundance: many
CDR3nt: TGCAGTCCCCTCGGGGGGGGCGGTGAGACCCAGTACTTC
CDR3aa: CSPLGGGGETQYF